The 24 T cell receptor beta chains in this list originate from one sample, sequenced in a study of cytomegalovirus exposure and HLA in healthy donors. Vbeta (60) and Jbeta (13) primers were used in the PCR. Sequencing was performed with immunoSEQ multiplex PCR; in TCRdb, only in-frame clones are kept and a portion is missing. The sample has more than 70,000 clones, over 70% seen once. The sample was PBMCs. The origin of the receptors is a man aged 40-50 years in good health and CMV-seronegative.

The V call is TRBV15, the J call TRBJ1-4; 8 bases fit TRBD1. CDR1 is LNHNV and CDR2 is YYDKDF in the germline V gene (reference sequence). The CDR3 totals 16 residues. Trimming took 4 bases from V and 2 from J; bases not matched to a gene: 6. DNA for the CDR3: TGTGCCACCAGCACGGACAGGGTGAGGACTAATGAAAAACTGTTTTTT. Protein: CATSTDRVRTNEKLFF.

The chain combines TRBV10-3 with TRBJ1-2; 8 positions match TRBD1. Germline lookup yields CDR1 ENHRY and CDR2 SYGVKD. The CDR3 totals 15 residues. The trim removed 7 bases at V and 2 bases at J, leaving 9 bases unmatched. The CDR3 nucleotides are TGTGCCATCAACTACGGGACAGGTTCAAACTATGGCTACACCTTC. Its translation is CAINYGTGSNYGYTF.

The chain joins TRBV7-9 to TRBJ1-2, with 12 bases identical to TRBD1. V shed 2 bases and J 7 bases; nucleotides not matched to a gene: 11. The germline CDR1 and CDR2 sequences are SEHNR and FQNEAQ (reference sequence). The CDR3 has 17 amino acids. CDR3 sequence: CASSLPECGTGGCGYTF. DNA for the CDR3: TGTGCCAGCAGCTTACCAGAGTGCGGGACAGGGGGCTGTGGCTACACCTTC.

This clone was counted a single time. V and J are TRBV11-3 and TRBJ2-5; 9 nucleotides align to TRBD2. Germline V gene lookup returns CDR1 SGHNT and CDR2 YENEEA. CDR3 length: 18 residues. V shed 1 base, J shed 0 bases, and the junction held 9 bases outside the gene matches. The CDR3 loop reads CASSLGTLAGVNQETQYF. Written as DNA, the CDR3 is TGTGCCAGCAGCTTAGGAACCTTAGCGGGGGTGAACCAAGAGACCCAGTACTTC.

This clone turned up a few times. The rearrangement uses TRBV29-1 and TRBJ1-1; D is unclear. The germline V and J ends were trimmed by 1 base and 1 base, with 4 bases remaining between them. From germline, CDR1 is SQVTM and CDR2 ANQGSEA. The CDR3 length is 12 residues. This CDR3 reads CSVEAENTEAFF. DNA for the CDR3: TGCAGCGTTGAAGCAGAGAACACTGAAGCTTTCTTT.

V and J are TRBV6-6 and TRBJ2-5; tentative D call: TRBD1 (6 bases). CDR3 length: 14 amino acids. CDR1 and CDR2 (germline): MNHNY, SVGAGI (reference sequence). Trimming removed 0 bases from V and 11 bases from J, with 16 bases in between. CDR3 sequence: CASSYSMGAREQYF. CDR3 sequence (DNA): TGTGCCAGCAGTTACTCGATGGGGGCGCGAGAGCAGTACTTC.

The rearrangement links TRBV7-9 to TRBJ1-1, with unresolved D. This CDR3 is 14 amino acids long. Trimming stripped 5 bases from V and 6 bases from J, with 16 bases between. CDR1 and CDR2 (germline): SEHNR, FQNEAQ (reference sequence). The CDR3 loop is CASSQRRGYAEAFF. CDR3 DNA: TGTGCCAGCAGCCAAAGACGGGGTTACGCTGAAGCTTTCTTT. Full variable domain (remainder filled in from reference TRBV7-9 and TRBJ1-1): DTGVSQNPRHKITKRGQNVTFRCDPISEHNRLYWYRQTLGQGPEFLTYFQNEAQLEKSRLLSDRFSAERPKGSFSTLEIQRTEQGDSAMYLCASSQRRGYAEAFFGQGTRLTVV.

This chain links TRBV27 with TRBJ2-6; D might be TRBD1 (6 bases). V dropped 6 bases and J dropped 3 bases, with 15 bases sitting between them. Germline V gives CDR1 MNHEY, CDR2 SMNVEV (reference sequence). This CDR3 has 16 amino acids. The DNA of the CDR3 is TGTGCCAGCAGGGGGGCACTTGGGGTTGGGGCCAACGTCCTGACTTTC. Its translation is CASRGALGVGANVLTF.

The chain links TRBV28 to TRBJ1-6; D gene ambiguous. The CDR3 consists of 16 residues. Germline CDR1 MDHEN, CDR2 SYDVKM. The germline V and J ends were trimmed by 2 bases and 4 bases, with 12 bases remaining between them. The CDR3, as DNA: TGTGCCAGCAGTTTAAAAGGGAGATGGTATAATTCACCCCTCCACTTT. It encodes CASSLKGRWYNSPLHF.

The V gene is TRBV30, the J gene TRBJ1-6, with no clear D. CDR1 and CDR2 (germline): GTSNPN, SVGIG (reference sequence). Trimming left V 0 bases short and J 3 bases short, with 6 bases between. This CDR3 is built from 14 residues. The CDR3 loop reads CAWSVPGYNSPLHF. CDR3 DNA sequence: TGTGCCTGGAGTGTACCGGGCTATAATTCACCCCTCCACTTT.

This clone was picked up a small number of times. V and J are TRBV7-9 and TRBJ2-2; D unclear. This CDR3 has 9 residues. Trimming took 9 bases from V and 9 from J, leaving 5 bases between them. Germline lookup yields CDR1 SEHNR and CDR2 FQNEAQ (reference sequence). The CDR3 sequence is CASGRELFF. CDR3 bases: TGTGCCAGTGGCCGGGAGCTGTTTTTT.

The chain joins TRBV19 to TRBJ2-5; the match to TRBD2 covers 10 bases. The V gene's germline CDR1 is LNHDA and CDR2 SQIVND (reference sequence). The trim removed 5 bases at V and 1 base at J, leaving 13 bases unmatched. The CDR3 consists of 18 residues. CDR3 residues: CASSELVPGLAAQETQYF. The CDR3 region has the DNA TGTGCCAGTAGTGAGTTGGTTCCAGGACTAGCGGCCCAAGAGACCCAGTACTTC.

In regard to this clone: At one end the junction does not follow the germline gene, possibly because of a read error. V and J are TRBV5-4 and TRBJ2-6, with 10 positions matching TRBD1. CDR3 length equals 19 residues. Germline CDR1 reads SGHNT; CDR2 reads YYREEE (reference sequence). DNA of the CDR3: TGTGCCAGCAGCGGGGACAGGGGAAAAACTCGCTCTGGGGCCAACGCCCTGACTTTC. Translated, it gives CASSGDRGKTRSGANALTF.

The chain recombines TRBV10-3 with TRBJ1-1; no clear D. The CDR3 has 15 residues. Germline CDR1 ENHRY, CDR2 SYGVKD. With 2 bases removed from V and 1 base from J, the gap between germline ends came to 11 bases. CDR3 sequence reads: CAISEGSRGNTEAFF. The DNA for the CDR3 is TGTGCCATCAGTGAGGGGAGTCGGGGGAACACTGAAGCTTTCTTT.

The chain employs TRBV27 and TRBJ1-3, with D hard to call. CDR1 is MNHEY and CDR2 is SMNVEV in the germline V gene (reference sequence). V lost 3 bases, J lost 4 bases, and 10 bases lay in between. This CDR3 is built from 14 residues. The DNA of the CDR3 is TGTGCCAGCAGTTTCTCCGGGAGAGGAAACACCATATATTTT. Its translation: CASSFSGRGNTIYF.

The chain recombines TRBV19 with TRBJ2-7; a possible D gene is TRBD2 (6 bases). V lost 8 bases and J 3 bases, leaving 8 bases between the germline ends. CDR1 LNHDA and CDR2 SQIVND come from the germline V gene (reference sequence). CDR3 length equals 11 residues. The CDR3 here is CASGGYYEQYF. CDR3 sequence (DNA): TGTGCCAGTGGAGGGTACTACGAGCAGTACTTC. The entire variable domain, with the rest obtained from reference TRBV19 and TRBJ2-7, is as follows: DGGITQSPKYLFRKEGQNVTLSCEQNLNHDAMYWYRQDPGQGLRLIYYSQIVNDFQKGDIAEGYSVSREKKESFPLTVTSAQKNPTAFYLCASGGYYEQYFGPGTRLTVT.

In nucleotides, the CDR3 is TGTGCCAGCAGTTCCTCCAGAGGAATAAGGCCCCAGCATTTT. Protein product: CASSSSRGIRPQHF. The chain has TRBV27 and TRBJ1-5, with D uncertain. Germline CDR1 is MNHEY and CDR2 is SMNVEV (reference sequence). The V gene lost 4 bases and the J gene lost 9 bases, with 16 bases spanning the gap. CDR3 length: 14 amino acids.

The chain combines TRBV7-7 with TRBJ2-7; a possible D gene is TRBD2 (5 bases). Germline V gene sequence: CDR1 SSHAT, CDR2 FNYEAQ (reference sequence). This CDR3 spans 13 amino acids. Trimming took off 1 base at V and 7 bases at J, with 11 bases between the two ends. CDR3 loop: CASSLGPREEQYF. The CDR3 nucleotides read TGTGCCAGCAGCTTAGGACCTCGGGAAGAGCAGTACTTC.

The genes are TRBV4-1 and TRBJ1-5; D not resolved. Trimming removed 1 base from V and 6 bases from J, with 10 bases in between. The CDR3 has 14 amino acids. Germline CDR1 reads MGHRA; CDR2 reads YSYEKL. The CDR3 DNA sequence: TGCGCCAGCAGCCAAGGTTGGGGAGCTCAGCCCCAGCATTTT. Protein: CASSQGWGAQPQHF.

The chain employs TRBV4-2 and TRBJ1-2; TRBD1 agrees at 9 bases. The junction had 4 bases not matched to a gene; V was cut back by 1 base and J by 4 bases. Looked up from germline, CDR1 is LGHNA and CDR2 is YNFKEQ. The CDR3 is made up of 15 amino acids. CDR3 loop: CASSQGQGESYGYTF. The CDR3 DNA follows: TGTGCCAGCAGCCAAGGACAGGGGGAGAGCTATGGCTACACCTTC.

In its sample, this clone was seen a few times. The rearrangement joins TRBV6-5 to TRBJ1-1, with D possibly TRBD1 on 5 matching bases. Per germline, CDR1 MNHEY and CDR2 SVGAGI. Trimming stripped 6 bases from V and 3 bases from J, with 14 bases between. The CDR3 sequence is 14 residues long. CDR3 loop: CASSQETVDTEAFF. For the CDR3, the DNA is TGTGCCAGCAGCCAAGAGACAGTGGACACTGAAGCTTTCTTT.

This clone was seen a few times. The CDR3 loop reads CASSSTPRVYEQYF. The CDR3 DNA is TGTGCCAGCTCATCAACTCCCAGGGTTTACGAGCAGTACTTC. The gene calls are TRBV18 and TRBJ2-7; D is possibly TRBD1 (5 bases). V was trimmed by 5 bases and J by 4 bases, leaving 15 bases between them. From germline, CDR1 is KGHSH and CDR2 LQKENI. The CDR3 length is 14 residues.

This rearrangement joins TRBV6-5 to TRBJ2-5, with 7 positions matching TRBD2. V lost 6 bases, J lost 3 bases, and 7 bases stayed unmatched. Germline loops: CDR1 MNHEY, CDR2 SVGAGI. The CDR3 is 14 residues long. This CDR3 is CASSVLATKETQYF. CDR3 coding DNA: TGTGCCAGCAGCGTACTAGCGACCAAAGAGACCCAGTACTTC.

This chain links TRBV6-6 with TRBJ2-5; D uncertain. The J call is doubtful: the DNA matches TRBJ2-7 better. The CDR3 sequence is 11 residues long. CDR1 is MNHNY, CDR2 SVGAGI, per germline (reference sequence). CDR3 protein: CASADSYEQYF. For the CDR3, the DNA is TGTGCCAGCGCCGATAGCTACGAGCAGTACTTC.